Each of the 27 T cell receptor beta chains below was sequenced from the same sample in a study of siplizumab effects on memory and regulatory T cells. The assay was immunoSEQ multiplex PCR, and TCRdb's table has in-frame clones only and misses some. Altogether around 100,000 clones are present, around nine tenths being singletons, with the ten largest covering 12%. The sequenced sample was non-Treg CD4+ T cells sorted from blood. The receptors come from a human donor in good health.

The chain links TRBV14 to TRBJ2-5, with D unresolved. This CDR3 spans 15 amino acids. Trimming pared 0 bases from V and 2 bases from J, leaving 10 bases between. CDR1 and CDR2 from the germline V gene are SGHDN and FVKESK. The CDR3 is CASSQDGLIQETQYF. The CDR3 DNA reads TGTGCCAGCAGCCAAGATGGGCTGATACAAGAGACCCAGTACTTC.

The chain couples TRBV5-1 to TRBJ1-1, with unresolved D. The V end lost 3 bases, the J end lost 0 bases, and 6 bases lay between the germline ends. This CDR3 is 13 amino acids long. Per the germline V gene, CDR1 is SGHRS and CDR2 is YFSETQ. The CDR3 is CASSSALNTEAFF. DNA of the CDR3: TGCGCCAGCAGCTCCGCTTTGAACACTGAAGCTTTCTTT.

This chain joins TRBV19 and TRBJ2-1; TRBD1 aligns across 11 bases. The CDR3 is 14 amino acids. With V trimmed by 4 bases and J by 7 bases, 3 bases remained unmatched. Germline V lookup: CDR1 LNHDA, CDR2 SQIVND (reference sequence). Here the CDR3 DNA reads TGTGCCAGTAGTAGGACAGGGGGCGGGAATGAGCAGTTCTTC. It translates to CASSRTGGGNEQFF. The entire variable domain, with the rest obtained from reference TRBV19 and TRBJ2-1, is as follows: DGGITQSPKYLFRKEGQNVTLSCEQNLNHDAMYWYRQDPGQGLRLIYYSQIVNDFQKGDIAEGYSVSREKKESFPLTVTSAQKNPTAFYLCASSRTGGGNEQFFGPGTRLTVL.

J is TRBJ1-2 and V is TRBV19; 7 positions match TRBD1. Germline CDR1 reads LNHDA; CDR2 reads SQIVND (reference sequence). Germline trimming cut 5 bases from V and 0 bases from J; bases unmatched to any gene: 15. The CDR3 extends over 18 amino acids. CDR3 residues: CASSGLRGDRAANYGYTF. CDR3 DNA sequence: TGTGCCAGTAGTGGGTTAAGAGGCGACAGGGCGGCTAACTATGGCTACACCTTC.

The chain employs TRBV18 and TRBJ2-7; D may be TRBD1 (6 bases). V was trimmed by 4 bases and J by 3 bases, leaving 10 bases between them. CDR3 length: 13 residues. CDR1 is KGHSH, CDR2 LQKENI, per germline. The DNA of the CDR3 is TGTGCCAGCTCACAGGGACAACACTACGAGCAGTACTTC. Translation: CASSQGQHYEQYF. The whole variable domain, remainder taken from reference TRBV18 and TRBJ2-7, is NAGVMQNPRHLVRRRGQEARLRCSPMKGHSHVYWYRQLPEEGLKFMVYLQKENIIDESGMPKERFSAEFPKEGPSILRIQQVVRGDSAAYFCASSQGQHYEQYFGPGTRLTVT.

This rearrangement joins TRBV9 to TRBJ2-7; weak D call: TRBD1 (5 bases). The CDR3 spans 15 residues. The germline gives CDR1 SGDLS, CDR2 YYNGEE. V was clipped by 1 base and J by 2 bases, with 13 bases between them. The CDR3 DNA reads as TGTGCCAGCAGCGTATCAGGGCGACCAGCCTACGAGCAGTACTTC. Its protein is CASSVSGRPAYEQYF.

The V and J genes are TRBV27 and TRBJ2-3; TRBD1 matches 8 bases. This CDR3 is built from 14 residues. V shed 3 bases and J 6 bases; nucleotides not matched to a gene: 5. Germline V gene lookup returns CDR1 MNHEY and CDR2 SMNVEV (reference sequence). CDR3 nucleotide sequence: TGTGCCAGCAGTTTCGGCACAGGGGGGGATACGCAGTATTTT. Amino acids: CASSFGTGGDTQYF.

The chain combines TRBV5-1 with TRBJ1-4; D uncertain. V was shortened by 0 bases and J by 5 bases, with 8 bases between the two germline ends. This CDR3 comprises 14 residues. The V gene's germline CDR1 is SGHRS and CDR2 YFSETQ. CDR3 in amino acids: CASSLEVPNEKLFF. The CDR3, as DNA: TGCGCCAGCAGCTTGGAGGTCCCAAATGAAAAACTGTTTTTT.

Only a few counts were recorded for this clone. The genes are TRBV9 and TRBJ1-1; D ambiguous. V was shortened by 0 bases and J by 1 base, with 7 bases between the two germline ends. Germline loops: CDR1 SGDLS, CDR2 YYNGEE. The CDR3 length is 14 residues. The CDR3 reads CASSVGGENTEAFF. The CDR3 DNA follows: TGTGCCAGCAGCGTAGGAGGTGAGAACACTGAAGCTTTCTTT.

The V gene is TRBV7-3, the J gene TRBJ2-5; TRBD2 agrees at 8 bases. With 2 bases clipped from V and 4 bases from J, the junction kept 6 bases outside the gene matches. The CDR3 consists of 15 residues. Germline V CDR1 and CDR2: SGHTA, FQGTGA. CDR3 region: CASSLVAAGAETQYF. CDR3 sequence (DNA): TGTGCCAGCAGCTTAGTCGCAGCGGGAGCAGAGACCCAGTACTTC.

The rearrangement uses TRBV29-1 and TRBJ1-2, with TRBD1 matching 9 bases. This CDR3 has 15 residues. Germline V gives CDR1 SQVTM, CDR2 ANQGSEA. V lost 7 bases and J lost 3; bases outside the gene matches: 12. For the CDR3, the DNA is TGCAGCGCCCTGCCCGGGACAGGGTCGGACTATGGCTACACCTTC. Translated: CSALPGTGSDYGYTF.

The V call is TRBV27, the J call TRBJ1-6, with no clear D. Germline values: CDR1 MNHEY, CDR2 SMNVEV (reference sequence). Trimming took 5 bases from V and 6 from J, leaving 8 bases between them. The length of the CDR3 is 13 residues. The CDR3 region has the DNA TGTGCCAGCAGTCCATGGACTAATTCACCCCTCCACTTT. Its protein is CASSPWTNSPLHF.

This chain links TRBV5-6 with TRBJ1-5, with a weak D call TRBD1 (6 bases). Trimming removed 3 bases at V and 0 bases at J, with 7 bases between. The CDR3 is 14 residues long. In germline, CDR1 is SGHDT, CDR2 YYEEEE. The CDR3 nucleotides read TGTGCCAGCAGCTGGGGACATAGCAATCAGCCCCAGCATTTT. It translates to CASSWGHSNQPQHF.

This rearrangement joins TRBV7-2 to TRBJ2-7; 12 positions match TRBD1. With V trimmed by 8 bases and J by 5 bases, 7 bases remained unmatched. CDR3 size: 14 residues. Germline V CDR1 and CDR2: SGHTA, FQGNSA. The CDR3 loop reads CASRRDRGRDEQYF. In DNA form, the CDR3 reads TGTGCCAGCCGCCGGGACAGGGGGCGCGACGAGCAGTACTTC.

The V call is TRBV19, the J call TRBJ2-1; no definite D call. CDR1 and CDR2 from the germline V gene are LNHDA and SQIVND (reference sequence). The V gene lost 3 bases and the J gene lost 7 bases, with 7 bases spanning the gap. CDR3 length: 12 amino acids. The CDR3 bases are TGTGCCAGTAGTATTTTAACAAATGAGCAGTTCTTC. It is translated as CASSILTNEQFF.

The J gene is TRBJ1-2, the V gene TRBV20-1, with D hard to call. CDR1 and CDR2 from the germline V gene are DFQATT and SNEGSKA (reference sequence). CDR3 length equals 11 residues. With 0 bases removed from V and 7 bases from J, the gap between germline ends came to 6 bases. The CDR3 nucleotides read TGCAGTGCTAGAGACAACCTTGGCTACACCTTC. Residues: CSARDNLGYTF.

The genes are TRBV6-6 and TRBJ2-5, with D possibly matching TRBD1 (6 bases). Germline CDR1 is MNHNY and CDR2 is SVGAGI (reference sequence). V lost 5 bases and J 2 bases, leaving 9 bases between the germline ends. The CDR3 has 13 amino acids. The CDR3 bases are TGTGCCAGCAGTAAGGACAGACAAGAGACCCAGTACTTC. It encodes CASSKDRQETQYF.

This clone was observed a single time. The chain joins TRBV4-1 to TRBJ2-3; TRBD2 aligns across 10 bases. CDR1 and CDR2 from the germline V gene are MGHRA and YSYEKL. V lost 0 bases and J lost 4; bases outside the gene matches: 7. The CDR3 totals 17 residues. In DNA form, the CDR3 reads TGCGCCAGCAGCCAAGATGTCCTAGCGGGAGCATCAGATACGCAGTATTTT. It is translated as CASSQDVLAGASDTQYF.

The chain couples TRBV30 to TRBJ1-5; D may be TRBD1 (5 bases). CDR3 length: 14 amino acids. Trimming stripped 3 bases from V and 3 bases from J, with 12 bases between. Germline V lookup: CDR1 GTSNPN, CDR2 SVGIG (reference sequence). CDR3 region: CAWRGPAHNQPQHF. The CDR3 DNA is TGTGCCTGGAGGGGACCCGCTCACAATCAGCCCCAGCATTTT.

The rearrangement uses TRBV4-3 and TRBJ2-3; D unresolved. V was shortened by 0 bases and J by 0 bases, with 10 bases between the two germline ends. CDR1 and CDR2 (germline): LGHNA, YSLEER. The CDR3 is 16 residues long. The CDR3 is CASSQDGPPSTDTQYF. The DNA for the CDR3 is TGCGCCAGCAGCCAAGATGGTCCTCCTAGCACAGATACGCAGTATTTT.

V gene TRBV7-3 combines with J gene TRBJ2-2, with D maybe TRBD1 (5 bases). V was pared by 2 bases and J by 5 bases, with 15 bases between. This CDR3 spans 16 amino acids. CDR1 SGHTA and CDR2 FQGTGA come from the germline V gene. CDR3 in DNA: TGTGCCAGCAGCTTAGTCCCCAGGGTTGATACCGGGGAGCTGTTTTTT. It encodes CASSLVPRVDTGELFF. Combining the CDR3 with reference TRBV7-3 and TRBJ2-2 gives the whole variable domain GAGVSQTPSNKVTEKGKYVELRCDPISGHTALYWYRQSLGQGPEFLIYFQGTGAADDSGLPNDRFFAVRPEGSVSTLKIQRTERGDSAVYLCASSLVPRVDTGELFFGEGSRLTVL.

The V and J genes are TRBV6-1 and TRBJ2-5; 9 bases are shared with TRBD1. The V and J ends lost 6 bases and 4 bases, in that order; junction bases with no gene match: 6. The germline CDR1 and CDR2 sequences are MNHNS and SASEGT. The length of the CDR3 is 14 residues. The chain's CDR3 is CASRVQGAIETQYF. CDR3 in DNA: TGTGCCAGCAGGGTACAGGGGGCGATAGAGACCCAGTACTTC.

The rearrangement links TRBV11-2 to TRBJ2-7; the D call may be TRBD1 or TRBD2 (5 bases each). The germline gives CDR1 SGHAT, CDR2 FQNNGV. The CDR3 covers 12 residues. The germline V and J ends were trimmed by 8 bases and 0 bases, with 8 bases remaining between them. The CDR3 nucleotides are TGTGCCAGCGGGGGAAGCTCCTACGAGCAGTACTTC. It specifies CASGGSSYEQYF.

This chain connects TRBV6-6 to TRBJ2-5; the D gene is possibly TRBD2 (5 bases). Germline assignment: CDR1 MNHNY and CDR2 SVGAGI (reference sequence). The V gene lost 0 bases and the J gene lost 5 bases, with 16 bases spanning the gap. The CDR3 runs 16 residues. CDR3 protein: CASSYSPGRRGETQYF. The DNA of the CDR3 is TGTGCCAGCAGTTACTCTCCCGGCCGCCGAGGGGAGACCCAGTACTTC.

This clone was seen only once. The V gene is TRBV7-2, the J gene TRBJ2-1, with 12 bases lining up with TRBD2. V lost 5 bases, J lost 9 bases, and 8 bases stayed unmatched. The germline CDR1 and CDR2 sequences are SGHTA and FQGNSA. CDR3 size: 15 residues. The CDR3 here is CASSQLAGGQGEQFF. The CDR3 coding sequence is TGTGCCAGCAGCCAACTAGCGGGAGGACAAGGTGAGCAGTTCTTC.

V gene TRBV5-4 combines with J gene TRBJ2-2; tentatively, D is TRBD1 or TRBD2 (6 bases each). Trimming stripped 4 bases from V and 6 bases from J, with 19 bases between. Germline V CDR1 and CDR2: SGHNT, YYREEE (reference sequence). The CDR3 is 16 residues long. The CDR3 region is CASSVGGSWFAGELFF. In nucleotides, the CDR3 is TGTGCCAGCAGCGTGGGGGGCAGTTGGTTCGCCGGGGAGCTGTTTTTT.

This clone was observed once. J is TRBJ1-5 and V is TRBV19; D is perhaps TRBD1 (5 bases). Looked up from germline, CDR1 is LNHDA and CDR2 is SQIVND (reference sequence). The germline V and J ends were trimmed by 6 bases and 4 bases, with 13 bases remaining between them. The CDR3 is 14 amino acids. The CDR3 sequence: CASSLGRVNQPQHF. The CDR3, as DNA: TGTGCCAGTAGCTTGGGCAGGGTTAATCAGCCCCAGCATTTT.